These T cell receptor beta chains were read from a single sample in a study of T-cell reconstitution after alpha-beta-depleted transplantation in children. A single record per CDR3 protein comes from TCRdb applying MiXCR to the PCR reads. The table records roughly 500,000 distinct CDR3 sequences, less than 35% of them present only once. This material consisted of PBMCs from the stem cell graft donor, taken from the stem cell graft. The receptors here all came from a human donor who donated a stem cell graft to a child with aplastic anemia. CDR3s include the opening cysteine and the closing phenylalanine or tryptophan. The D gene is left open where the match is weak. Clone sizes are given selectively: once, few, many, or a class where the clone is expanded.

TRBV20-1	TRBJ2-1	TRBD2	few	TGCAGTGCTGGCACTAGCGGGAGAACGATAAATGAGCAGTTCTTC	CSAGTSGRTINEQFF
TRBV9	TRBJ1-1	TRBD1	.	TGTGCCAGCAGCGTAGTGGTGACAGGGCGGGCTTTCTTT	CASSVVVTGRAFF
TRBV20-1	TRBJ1-2	.	few	TGCAGTGCTAGTAAGCTGGTCAAGGACTATGGCTACACCTTC	CSASKLVKDYGYTF
TRBV28	TRBJ2-1	TRBD2	.	TGTGCCAGCAGTTCCGGAGCTAGCGGGAGTAATGAGCAGTTCTTC	CASSSGASGSNEQFF
TRBV11-2	TRBJ2-3	TRBD2	.	TGTGCCAGCAGCTTCGGACTAGCGGGAGGGCCGGGTGCAGATACGCAGTATTTT	CASSFGLAGGPGADTQYF
TRBV5-1	TRBJ2-1	TRBD2	.	TGCGCCAGCAGCTTGGTTCCGGGAGGGGACAATGAGCAGTTCTTC	CASSLVPGGDNEQFF
TRBV4-3	TRBJ2-7	.	.	TGCGCCAGCAGCTACGCCCCGATGTACGAGCAGTACTTC	CASSYAPMYEQYF
TRBV20-1	TRBJ2-5	.	.	TGCAGTGCTAGAGGACCAGGTCAAGAGACCCAGTACTTC	CSARGPGQETQYF
TRBV5-5	TRBJ2-5	.	.	TGTGCCAGCAGCATGACAGTCCAAGAGACCCAGTACTTC	CASSMTVQETQYF
TRBV14	TRBJ2-6	.	.	TGTGCCAGCAGCCAAGTTCTCCCAGGCCTCGGGTCCAACGTCCTGACTTTC	CASSQVLPGLGSNVLTF
TRBV2	TRBJ2-5	.	.	TGTGCCAGCAGAGACGGAGATCTGTACCAAGAGACCCAGTACTTC	CASRDGDLYQETQYF
TRBV4-3	TRBJ1-4	.	.	TGCGCCAGCAGCCACCACAGGGAGGCTAATGAAAAACTGTTTTTT	CASSHHREANEKLFF
TRBV4-3	TRBJ1-3	.	.	TGCGCCAGCAGCCAAGCCCGACTCGGGGGAACTAGGGGAAACACCATATATTTT	CASSQARLGGTRGNTIYF
TRBV29-1	TRBJ1-2	TRBD1	few	TGCAGCGTTGATGAGGGGGCCGGAGGCTACACCTTC	CSVDEGAGGYTF
TRBV7-2	TRBJ1-1	.	many	TGTGCCAGCAGCTTAGTGCGAAAGAACACTGAAGCTTTCTTT	CASSLVRKNTEAFF
TRBV6-5	TRBJ2-7	TRBD2	.	TGTGCCAGCAGTTCCGGGACTAGCGGCTCCTACGAGCAGTACTTC	CASSSGTSGSYEQYF
TRBV29-1	TRBJ2-3	TRBD2	.	TGCAGCGCCGTAGCGGGAGCCGTAGATACGCAGTATTTT	CSAVAGAVDTQYF
TRBV11-1	TRBJ2-2	.	.	TGTGCCAGCAGCGATATCCATCTAGGGCAGATGAACACCGGGGAGCTGTTTTTT	CASSDIHLGQMNTGELFF
TRBV29-1	TRBJ2-7	.	.	TGCAGCGCTAGCGGACAGGGCTCCTACGAGCAGTACTTC	CSASGQGSYEQYF
TRBV7-2	TRBJ2-1	TRBD2	few	TGTGCCAGCAGCTTAAGCGGGAGGGTAAATGAGCAGTTCTTC	CASSLSGRVNEQFF
TRBV4-3	TRBJ2-1	.	.	TGCGCCAGCAGCCACCATAGCGTTTCAGCCTACAATGAGCAGTTCTTC	CASSHHSVSAYNEQFF
TRBV29-1	TRBJ1-2	.	.	TGCAGCGTAAGCGGTGGGCATGGCTACACCTTC	CSVSGGHGYTF
TRBV12-3/TRBV12-4	TRBJ1-1	.	.	TGTGCCAGCAGTTCCCGTTTCCGGGACGCGAACACTGAAGCTTTCTTT	CASSSRFRDANTEAFF
TRBV20-1	TRBJ2-5	TRBD1	.	TGCAGTGCTATTGCCGTTGGGACAGGACAAGAGACCCAGTACTTC	CSAIAVGTGQETQYF
TRBV9	TRBJ2-1	TRBD2	few	TGTGCCAGCAGCGTATGGGTGACTAGCGGGACCGCGAGCTCCTACAATGAGCAGTTCTTC	CASSVWVTSGTASSYNEQFF
TRBV9	TRBJ1-2	.	few	TGTGCCAGCAGCGTAGGGGGGGCAGCATATGGCTACACCTTC	CASSVGGAAYGYTF
TRBV30	TRBJ2-5	.	.	TGTGCCTGGAAACGGGACACACAAGAGACCCAGTACTTC	CAWKRDTQETQYF
TRBV12-3/TRBV12-4	TRBJ1-2	.	.	TGTGCCAGCAGTAACAGGGCCAACTATGGCTACACCTTC	CASSNRANYGYTF
TRBV5-1	TRBJ2-5	.	few	TGCGCCAGCAGCCCGCCCGCCCAAGAGACCCAGTACTTC	CASSPPAQETQYF
TRBV7-2	TRBJ2-7	.	few	TGTGCCAGCAGCGCAATCCTCGGGGGACCGTACTACGAGCAGTACTTC	CASSAILGGPYYEQYF